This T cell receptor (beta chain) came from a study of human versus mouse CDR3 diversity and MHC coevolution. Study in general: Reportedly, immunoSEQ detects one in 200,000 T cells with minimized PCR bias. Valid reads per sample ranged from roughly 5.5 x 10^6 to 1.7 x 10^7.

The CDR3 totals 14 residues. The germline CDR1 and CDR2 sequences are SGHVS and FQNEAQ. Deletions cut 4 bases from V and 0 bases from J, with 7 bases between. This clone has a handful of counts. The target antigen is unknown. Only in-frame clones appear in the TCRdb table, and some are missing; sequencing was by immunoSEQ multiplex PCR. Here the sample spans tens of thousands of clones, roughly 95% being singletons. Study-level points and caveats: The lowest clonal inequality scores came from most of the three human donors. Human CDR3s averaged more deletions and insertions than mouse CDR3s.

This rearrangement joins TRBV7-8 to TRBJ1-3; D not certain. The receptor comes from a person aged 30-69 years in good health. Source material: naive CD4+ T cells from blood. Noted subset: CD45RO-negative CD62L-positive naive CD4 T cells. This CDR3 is CASSSPVSGNTIYF. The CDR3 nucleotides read TGTGCCAGCAGCTCACCAGTCTCTGGAAACACCATATATTTT.